This T cell receptor beta chain was identified in a study of shared clonotypes between healthy human individuals. Germline CDR1 is KGHSH and CDR2 is LQKENI. This CDR3 has 16 residues. V was trimmed by 2 bases and J by 0 bases, leaving 12 bases between them. Naive CD8 cells comprised CD45RO-negative, CCR7-positively selected cells, excluding terminally differentiated effector memory CD45RA+ cells. Clones were read by immunoSEQ multiplex PCR, and TCRdb kept only the in-frame ones, dropping some. The sample holds about 2.1 million clones, around 95% seen once. The sequence derives from a man younger than 35 in good health. Some clones in this sample may be carry-over from other donors' samples. Sequenced: naive CD8+ T cells from PBMCs. The chain carries TRBV18 and TRBJ2-3; D may be TRBD2 (5 bases). In DNA form, the CDR3 reads TGTGCCAGCTCACCAGGCCTAGCAAAGAGCACAGATACGCAGTATTTT. It yields the protein CASSPGLAKSTDTQYF. Drawing the rest from reference TRBV18 and TRBJ2-3, the complete variable domain is NAGVMQNPRHLVRRRGQEARLRCSPMKGHSHVYWYRQLPEEGLKFMVYLQKENIIDESGMPKERFSAEFPKEGPSILRIQQVVRGDSAAYFCASSPGLAKSTDTQYFGPGTRLTVL.